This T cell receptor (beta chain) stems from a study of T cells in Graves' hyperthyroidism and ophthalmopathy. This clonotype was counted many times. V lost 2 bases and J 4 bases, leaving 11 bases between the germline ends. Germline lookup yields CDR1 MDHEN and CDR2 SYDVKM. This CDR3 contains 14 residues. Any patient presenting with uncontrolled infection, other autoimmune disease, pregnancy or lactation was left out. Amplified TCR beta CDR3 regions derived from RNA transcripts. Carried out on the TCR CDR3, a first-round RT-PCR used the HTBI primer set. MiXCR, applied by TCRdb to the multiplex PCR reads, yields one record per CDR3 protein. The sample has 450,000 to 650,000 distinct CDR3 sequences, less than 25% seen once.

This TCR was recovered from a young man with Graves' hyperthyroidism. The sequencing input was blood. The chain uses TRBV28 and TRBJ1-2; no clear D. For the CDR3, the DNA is TGTGCCAGCAGTTTAGGTGGACCCCCCTATGGCTACACCTTC. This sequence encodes CASSLGGPPYGYTF.